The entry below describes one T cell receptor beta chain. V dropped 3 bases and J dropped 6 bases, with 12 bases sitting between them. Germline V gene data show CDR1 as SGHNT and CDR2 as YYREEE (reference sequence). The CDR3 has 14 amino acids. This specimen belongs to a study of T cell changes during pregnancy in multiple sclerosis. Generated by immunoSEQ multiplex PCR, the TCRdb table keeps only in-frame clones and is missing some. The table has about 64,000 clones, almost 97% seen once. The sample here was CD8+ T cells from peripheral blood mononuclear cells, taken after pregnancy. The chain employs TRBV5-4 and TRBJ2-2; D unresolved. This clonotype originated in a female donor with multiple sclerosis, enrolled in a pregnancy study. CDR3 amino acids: CASSSTPSAGELFF. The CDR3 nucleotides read TGTGCCAGCAGCTCGACACCCTCGGCCGGGGAGCTGTTTTTT. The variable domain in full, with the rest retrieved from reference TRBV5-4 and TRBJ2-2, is ETGVTQSPTHLIKTRGQQVTLRCSSQSGHNTVSWYQQALGQGPQFIFQYYREEENGRGNFPPRFSGLQFPNYSSELNVNALELDDSALYLCASSSTPSAGELFFGEGSRLTVL.